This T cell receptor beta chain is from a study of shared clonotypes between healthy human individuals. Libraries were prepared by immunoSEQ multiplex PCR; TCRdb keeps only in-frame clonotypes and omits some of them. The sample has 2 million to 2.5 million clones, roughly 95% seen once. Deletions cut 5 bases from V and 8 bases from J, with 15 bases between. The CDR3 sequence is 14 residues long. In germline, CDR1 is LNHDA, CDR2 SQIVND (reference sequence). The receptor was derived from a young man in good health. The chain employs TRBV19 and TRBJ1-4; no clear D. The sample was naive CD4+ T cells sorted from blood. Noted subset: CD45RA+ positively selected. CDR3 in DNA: TGTGCCAGTAGTCCCCTCTTAAATTTGGAAAAACTGTTTTTT. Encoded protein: CASSPLLNLEKLFF. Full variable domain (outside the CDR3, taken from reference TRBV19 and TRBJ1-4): DGGITQSPKYLFRKEGQNVTLSCEQNLNHDAMYWYRQDPGQGLRLIYYSQIVNDFQKGDIAEGYSVSREKKESFPLTVTSAQKNPTAFYLCASSPLLNLEKLFFGSGTQLSVL.